Listed below are T cell receptor beta chains from one sample, sequenced in a study of blood T cells in healthy people across ages. Using its own MiXCR run on the 5' RACE reads, TCRdb lists one record per CDR3 protein. This sample has 1.5 million to 2 million distinct CDR3 sequences; around 35% occur once, and the top ten carry approximately 11%. Sample: blood. The source of these receptors is a woman aged 25 to 39 in good health. Both conserved end residues are part of each CDR3. D genes are given only for firm matches. Expanded clones get a size class; other rows say once, few or many, or leave the size out.

clone size	D gene	J gene	V gene	CDR3 DNA	CDR3 protein
few	-	TRBJ2-7	TRBV18	TGTGCCAGCTCACCACCCCGTGACAGGTCCGAGCAGTACTTC	CASSPPRDRSEQYF
many	TRBD2	TRBJ2-1	TRBV7-6	TGTGCCAGCAGCCCATTAGCGGGAGGGTTATCCTACAATGAGCAGTTCTTC	CASSPLAGGLSYNEQFF
few	-	TRBJ1-1	TRBV7-2	TGTGCCAGCAGCGACGGACAGCCGCGGAACACTGAAGCTTTCTTT	CASSDGQPRNTEAFF
-	-	TRBJ2-7	TRBV4-1	TGCGCCAGCAAGAGTACTGGGGTATCCTACAATGAGCAGTACTTC	CASKSTGVSYNEQYF
-	TRBD2	TRBJ2-1	TRBV5-1	TGCGCCAGCAGCTTAGGACTAGCGGGAGGGGCTAGGTTAGACAATGAGCAGTTCTTC	CASSLGLAGGARLDNEQFF
-	-	TRBJ2-3	TRBV6-6	TGTGCCAGCGGTTATTGGGACCTCCCAACTAGCACAGATACGCAGTATTTT	CASGYWDLPTSTDTQYF
-	-	TRBJ2-3	TRBV27	TGTGCCAGCAGGGACAGCTCGGAAGATACGCAGTATTTT	CASRDSSEDTQYF
-	-	TRBJ2-1	TRBV12-3/TRBV12-4	TGTGCCAGCAGTTTATCCTATAGGAGCAATGAGCAGTATTTC	CASSLSYRSNEQYF
many	TRBD2	TRBJ2-3	TRBV7-3	TGTGCCAGCAGCCCCACGGGGGGGATCACAGATACGCAGTATTTT	CASSPTGGITDTQYF
-	TRBD2	TRBJ2-5	TRBV19	TGTGCCAGTAGTGCACGACTAGCGGGAGTGGAGACCCAGTACTTC	CASSARLAGVETQYF
few	TRBD2	TRBJ2-5	TRBV7-9	TGTGCCAGCAGCCCAGCGGGAGTCTTAAGGGAGACCCAGTACTTC	CASSPAGVLRETQYF
few	-	TRBJ2-1	TRBV27	TGTGCCAGCAGTTGGTATGAGGGGCACTACAATGAGCAGTTCTTC	CASSWYEGHYNEQFF
once	-	TRBJ2-7	TRBV7-2	TGTGCCAGCAGCTTAGATCTGGGCTTTTACGAGCAGTACTTC	CASSLDLGFYEQYF
few	-	TRBJ2-5	TRBV5-1	TGCGCCAGCAGCTTGATATTAGCGGTGGAGGGGGAGCAGTACTTC	CASSLILAVEGEQYF
-	TRBD1	TRBJ1-6	TRBV3-1	TGTGCCAGCAGCCAAGATTTTAGGGACAGGCTCCACTTT	CASSQDFRDRLHF
many	-	TRBJ2-7	TRBV6-2/TRBV6-3	TGTGCCAGCAGTTACCCGGGACTTCACTACGAGCAGTACTTC	CASSYPGLHYEQYF
once	TRBD2	TRBJ2-5	TRBV27	TGTGCCAGCAGTTTACAGTCTAGCGGGAGTCTGCGAGCGGGGGGGCAGTACTTC	CASSLQSSGSLRAGGQYF
-	TRBD1	TRBJ2-1	TRBV25-1	TGTGCCAGCATATCGGACAGGGAATGCTGTGAGCAGTTCTTC	CASISDRECCEQFF
-	TRBD1	TRBJ1-2	TRBV27	TGTGCCAGCAGTTTCGGGCGACAGGGAGATGCTTATGGCTACACCTTC	CASSFGRQGDAYGYTF
-	-	TRBJ2-7	TRBV4-1	TGCGCCAGCAGCCAACTCTCGGGGGATGAGCAGTACTTC	CASSQLSGDEQYF
-	TRBD2	TRBJ2-1	TRBV5-1	TGCGCCAGCAGCTCGCCGGGACTAGCGGGAGGGCCGAGGGACAATGAGCAGTTCTTC	CASSSPGLAGGPRDNEQFF
-	-	TRBJ2-1	TRBV5-1	TGCGCCAGCAGCTTCATGGGCCTTAACGCCAATGAGCAGTTCTTC	CASSFMGLNANEQFF
-	-	TRBJ1-2	TRBV29-1	-	CSAEHRANYGCTF
-	TRBD1	TRBJ2-7	TRBV7-9	TGTGCCAGCAGCGGCGGACAGGCGGCCTACGAGCAGTACTTC	CASSGGQAAYEQYF
-	-	TRBJ2-7	TRBV21-1	TGTGCCAACAGCACCCGGGACAGGGAAAATAAATACGAGCAGTACTTC	CANSTRDRENKYEQYF
-	-	TRBJ1-2	TRBV6-1	TGTGCCAGCAGTGAAGGGTTAGGGGAAAGCTATGGCTACACCTTC	CASSEGLGESYGYTF
-	TRBD2	TRBJ2-3	TRBV30	TGTGCCTGGAGTGTAAGGGCGGGAGTGGTCGGTACGCAGTATTTT	CAWSVRAGVVGTQYF
many	TRBD1	TRBJ2-6	TRBV4-1	TGCGCCAGCAGCCAAGATGGTTACAGGGGGCAATATGGGGCCAACGTCCTGACTTTC	CASSQDGYRGQYGANVLTF
few	-	TRBJ2-5	TRBV7-8	TGTGCCAGCAGCTTAGCAGGGTTCCCTTGGGAGACCCAGTACTTC	CASSLAGFPWETQYF
-	TRBD2	TRBJ2-3	TRBV18	TGTGCCAGCTCACCCTCACTAGCGGGGTCAGATACGCAGTATTTT	CASSPSLAGSDTQYF